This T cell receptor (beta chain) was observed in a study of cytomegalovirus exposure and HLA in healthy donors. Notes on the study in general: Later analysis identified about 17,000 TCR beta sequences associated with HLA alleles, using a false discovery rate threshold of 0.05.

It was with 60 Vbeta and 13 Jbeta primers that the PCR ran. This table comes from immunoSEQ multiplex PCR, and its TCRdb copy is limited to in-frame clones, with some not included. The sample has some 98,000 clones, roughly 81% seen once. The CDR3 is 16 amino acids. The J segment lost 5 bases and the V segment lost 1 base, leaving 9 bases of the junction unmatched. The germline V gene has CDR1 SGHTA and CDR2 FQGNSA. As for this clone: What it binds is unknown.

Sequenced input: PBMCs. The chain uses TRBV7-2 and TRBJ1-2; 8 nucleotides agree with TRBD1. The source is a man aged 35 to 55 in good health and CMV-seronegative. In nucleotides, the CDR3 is TGTGCCAGCAGCTTAGGGGCGGACAGGGTCATGTATGGCTACACCTTC. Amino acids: CASSLGADRVMYGYTF.